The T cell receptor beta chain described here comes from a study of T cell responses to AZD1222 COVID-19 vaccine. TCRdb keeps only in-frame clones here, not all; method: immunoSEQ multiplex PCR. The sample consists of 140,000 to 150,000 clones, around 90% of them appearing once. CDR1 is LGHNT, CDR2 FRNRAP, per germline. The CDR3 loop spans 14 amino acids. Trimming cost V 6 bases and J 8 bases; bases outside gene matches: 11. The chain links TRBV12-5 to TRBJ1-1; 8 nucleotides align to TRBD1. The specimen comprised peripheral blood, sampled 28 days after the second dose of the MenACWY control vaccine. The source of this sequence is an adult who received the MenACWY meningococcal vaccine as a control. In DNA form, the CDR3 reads TGTGCTAGTGGGGCAGGGCAGGGGGCATCCGAAGCTTTCTTT. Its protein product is CASGAGQGASEAFF.